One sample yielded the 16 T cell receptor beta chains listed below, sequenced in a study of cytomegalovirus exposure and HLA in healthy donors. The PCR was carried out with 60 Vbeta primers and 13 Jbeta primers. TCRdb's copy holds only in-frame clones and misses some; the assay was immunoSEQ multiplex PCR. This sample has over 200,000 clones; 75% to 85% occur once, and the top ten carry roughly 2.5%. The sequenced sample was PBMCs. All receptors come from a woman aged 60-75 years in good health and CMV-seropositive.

CDR3 DNA sequence: TGTGCCAGCAGCCCGGGACAGGGGCCGTACAATGAGCAGTTCTTC. Amino acid sequence: CASSPGQGPYNEQFF. The rearrangement uses TRBV5-6 and TRBJ2-1; the match to TRBD1 covers 10 bases. V shed 4 bases, J shed 4 bases, and the junction held 5 bases outside the gene matches. The CDR3 is 15 residues long. CDR1 is SGHDT and CDR2 is YYEEEE in the germline V gene.

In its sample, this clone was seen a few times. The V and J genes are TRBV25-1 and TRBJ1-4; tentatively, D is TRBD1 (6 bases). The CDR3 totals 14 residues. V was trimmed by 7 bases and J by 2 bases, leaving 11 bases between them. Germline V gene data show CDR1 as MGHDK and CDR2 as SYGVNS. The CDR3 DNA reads TGTGCCAGCACTGGACAGACCACTAATGAAAAACTGTTTTTT. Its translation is CASTGQTTNEKLFF.

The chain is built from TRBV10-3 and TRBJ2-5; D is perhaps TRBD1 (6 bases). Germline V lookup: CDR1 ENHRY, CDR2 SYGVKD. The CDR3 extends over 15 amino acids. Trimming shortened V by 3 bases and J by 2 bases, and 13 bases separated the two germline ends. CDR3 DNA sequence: TGTGCCATCAGTGACAGCAGGGGCCCTCAAGAGACCCAGTACTTC. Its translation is CAISDSRGPQETQYF.

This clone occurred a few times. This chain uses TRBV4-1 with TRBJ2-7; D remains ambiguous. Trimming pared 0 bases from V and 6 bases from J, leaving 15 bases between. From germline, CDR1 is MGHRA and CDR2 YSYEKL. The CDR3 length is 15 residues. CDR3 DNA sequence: TGCGCCAGCAGCCAAGAATTTAAGCAGGCCGGCGAGCAGTACTTC. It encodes CASSQEFKQAGEQYF.

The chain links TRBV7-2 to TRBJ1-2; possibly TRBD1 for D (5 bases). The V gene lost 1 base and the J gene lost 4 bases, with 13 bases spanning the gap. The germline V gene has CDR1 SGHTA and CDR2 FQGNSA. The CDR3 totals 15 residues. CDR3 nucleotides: TGTGCCAGCAGCTTAGGTTATACAGGCCGCTATGGCTACACCTTC. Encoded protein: CASSLGYTGRYGYTF.

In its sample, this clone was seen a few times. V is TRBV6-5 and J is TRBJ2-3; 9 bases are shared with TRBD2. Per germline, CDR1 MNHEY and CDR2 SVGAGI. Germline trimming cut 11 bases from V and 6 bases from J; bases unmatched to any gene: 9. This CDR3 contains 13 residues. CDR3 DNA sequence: TGTGCCGCGGGGAGCGGGAGGTCTGATACGCAGTATTTT. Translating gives CAAGSGRSDTQYF.

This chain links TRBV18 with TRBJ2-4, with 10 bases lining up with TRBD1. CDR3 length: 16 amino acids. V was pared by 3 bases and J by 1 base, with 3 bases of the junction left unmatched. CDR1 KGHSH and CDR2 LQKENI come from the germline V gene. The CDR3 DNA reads TGTGCCAGCTCACCCCCGGGACAGGGGGCCAAAAACATTCAGTACTTC. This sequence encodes CASSPPGQGAKNIQYF.

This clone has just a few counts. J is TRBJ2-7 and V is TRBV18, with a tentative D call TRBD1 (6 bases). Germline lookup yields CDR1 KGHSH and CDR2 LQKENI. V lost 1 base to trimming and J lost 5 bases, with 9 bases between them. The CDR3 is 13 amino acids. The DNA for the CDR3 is TGTGCCAGCTCACCACGGGGGCCTAACGAGCAGTACTTC. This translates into CASSPRGPNEQYF.

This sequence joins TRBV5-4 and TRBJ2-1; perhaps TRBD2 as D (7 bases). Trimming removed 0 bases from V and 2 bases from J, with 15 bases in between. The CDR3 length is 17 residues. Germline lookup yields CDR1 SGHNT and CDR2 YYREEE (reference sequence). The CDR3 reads CASSLVATGGAYNEQFF. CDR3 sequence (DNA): TGTGCCAGCAGCTTGGTCGCTACGGGGGGCGCCTACAATGAGCAGTTCTTC. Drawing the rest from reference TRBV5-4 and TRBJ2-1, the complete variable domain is ETGVTQSPTHLIKTRGQQVTLRCSSQSGHNTVSWYQQALGQGPQFIFQYYREEENGRGNFPPRFSGLQFPNYSSELNVNALELDDSALYLCASSLVATGGAYNEQFFGPGTRLTVL.

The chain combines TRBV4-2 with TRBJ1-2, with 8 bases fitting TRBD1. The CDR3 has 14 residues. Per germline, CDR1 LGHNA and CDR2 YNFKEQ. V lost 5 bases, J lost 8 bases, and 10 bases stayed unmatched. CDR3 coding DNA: TGTGCCAGCAGCTCGGACCGACAGGGGAGAGGCTACACCTTC. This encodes CASSSDRQGRGYTF.

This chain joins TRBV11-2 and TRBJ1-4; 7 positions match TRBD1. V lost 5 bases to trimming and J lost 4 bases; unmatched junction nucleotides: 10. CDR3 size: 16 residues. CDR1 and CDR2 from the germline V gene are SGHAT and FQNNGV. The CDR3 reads CASSPQQGTNNEKLFF. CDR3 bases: TGTGCCAGCAGCCCACAACAGGGGACAAATAATGAAAAACTGTTTTTT. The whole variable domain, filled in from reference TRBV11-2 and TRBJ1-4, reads EAGVAQSPRYKIIEKRQSVAFWCNPISGHATLYWYQQILGQGPKLLIQFQNNGVVDDSQLPKDRFSAERLKGVDSTLKIQPAKLEDSAVYLCASSPQQGTNNEKLFFGSGTQLSVL.

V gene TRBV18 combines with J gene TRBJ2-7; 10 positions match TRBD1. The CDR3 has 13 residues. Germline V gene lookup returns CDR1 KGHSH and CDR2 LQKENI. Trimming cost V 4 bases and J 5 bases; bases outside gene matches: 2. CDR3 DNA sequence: TGTGCCAGCTCACGGGACAGGGGCGACGAGCAGTACTTC. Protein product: CASSRDRGDEQYF. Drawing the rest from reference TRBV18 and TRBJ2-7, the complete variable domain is NAGVMQNPRHLVRRRGQEARLRCSPMKGHSHVYWYRQLPEEGLKFMVYLQKENIIDESGMPKERFSAEFPKEGPSILRIQQVVRGDSAAYFCASSRDRGDEQYFGPGTRLTVT.

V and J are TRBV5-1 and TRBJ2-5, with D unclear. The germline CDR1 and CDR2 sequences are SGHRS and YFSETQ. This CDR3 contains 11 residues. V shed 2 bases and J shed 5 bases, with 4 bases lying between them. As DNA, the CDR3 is TGCGCCAGCAGCTTTCGGGAGACCCAGTACTTC. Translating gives CASSFRETQYF.

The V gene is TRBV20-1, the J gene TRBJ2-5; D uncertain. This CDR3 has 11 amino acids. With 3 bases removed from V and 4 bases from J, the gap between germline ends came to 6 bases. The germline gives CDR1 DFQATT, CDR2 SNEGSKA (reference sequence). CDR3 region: CSASYAETQYF. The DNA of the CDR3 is TGCAGTGCTAGCTATGCAGAGACCCAGTACTTC.

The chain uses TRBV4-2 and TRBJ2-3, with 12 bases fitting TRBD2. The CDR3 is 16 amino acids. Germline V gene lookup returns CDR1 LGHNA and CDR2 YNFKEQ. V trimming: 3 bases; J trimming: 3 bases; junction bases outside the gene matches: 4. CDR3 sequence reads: CASSQLAGGRTDTQYF. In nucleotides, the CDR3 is TGTGCCAGCAGCCAGCTAGCGGGGGGGCGAACAGATACGCAGTATTTT.

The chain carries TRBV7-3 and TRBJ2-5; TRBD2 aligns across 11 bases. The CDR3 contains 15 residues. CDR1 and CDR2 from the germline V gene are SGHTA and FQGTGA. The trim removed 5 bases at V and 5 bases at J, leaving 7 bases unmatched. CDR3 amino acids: CASSDVAGGWETQYF. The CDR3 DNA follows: TGTGCCAGCAGCGACGTAGCGGGGGGGTGGGAGACCCAGTACTTC.